Below are 14 T cell receptor beta chains sequenced from a single sample in a study of shared clonotypes between healthy human individuals. The data were produced by immunoSEQ multiplex PCR, yet TCRdb's version contains in-frame clones alone and is incomplete. The sample has just over 2,000,000 clones; about 95% are singletons. Naive CD8 cells lacked CD45RO and underwent positive selection for CCR7, leaving out terminally differentiated effector memory CD45RA+ cells. The sequencing input was naive CD8+ T cells sorted from blood. The receptors shown here come from a man younger than 30 in good health.

This chain joins TRBV28 and TRBJ2-7; 7 nucleotides line up with TRBD2. CDR1 and CDR2 (germline): MDHEN, SYDVKM. Germline trimming cut 6 bases from V and 2 bases from J; bases unmatched to any gene: 7. The CDR3 consists of 14 residues. CDR3: CASSHAGGTYEQYF. The CDR3 DNA reads TGTGCCAGCAGCCACGCCGGGGGGACCTACGAGCAGTACTTC. Full variable domain (remainder filled in from reference TRBV28 and TRBJ2-7): DVKVTQSSRYLVKRTGEKVFLECVQDMDHENMFWYRQDPGLGLRLIYFSYDVKMKEKGDIPEGYSVSREKKERFSLILESASTNQTSMYLCASSHAGGTYEQYFGPGTRLTVT.

V gene TRBV9 combines with J gene TRBJ2-3; D not certain. This CDR3 has 13 residues. From germline, CDR1 is SGDLS and CDR2 YYNGEE. V was shortened by 0 bases and J by 6 bases, with 8 bases between the two germline ends. This CDR3 reads CASSVADLDTQYF. The CDR3 DNA reads TGTGCCAGCAGCGTAGCTGATCTCGATACGCAGTATTTT.

The chain recombines TRBV18 with TRBJ1-6; TRBD1 might be the D (5 bases). The CDR3 is made up of 16 amino acids. CDR1 KGHSH and CDR2 LQKENI come from the germline V gene. Deletions cut 3 bases from V and 3 bases from J, with 12 bases between. CDR3 nucleotide sequence: TGTGCCAGCTCACCCGGGACCCGGAACTATAATTCACCCCTCCACTTT. This encodes CASSPGTRNYNSPLHF. The variable domain in full, with the rest retrieved from reference TRBV18 and TRBJ1-6, is NAGVMQNPRHLVRRRGQEARLRCSPMKGHSHVYWYRQLPEEGLKFMVYLQKENIIDESGMPKERFSAEFPKEGPSILRIQQVVRGDSAAYFCASSPGTRNYNSPLHFGNGTRLTVT.

The CDR3 sequence is CASSLGKEMGEQYF. DNA for the CDR3: TGTGCCAGCAGCTTAGGCAAGGAAATGGGCGAGCAGTACTTC. This sequence joins TRBV7-8 and TRBJ2-7; D not resolved. The germline gives CDR1 SGHVS, CDR2 FQNEAQ. V lost 1 base and J lost 6, with 13 bases in between. This CDR3 has 14 amino acids.

The chain uses TRBV27 and TRBJ2-7; D perhaps matches TRBD2 (5 bases). CDR3 length equals 13 residues. Germline lookup yields CDR1 MNHEY and CDR2 SMNVEV (reference sequence). Trimming cost V 6 bases and J 3 bases, with 12 bases left between them. The CDR3 loop reads CASRSNRGYEQYF. DNA for the CDR3: TGTGCCAGCAGGTCTAACCGGGGCTACGAGCAGTACTTC.

The CDR3 DNA reads TGTGCCAGCAGCGGGCACAGAGAAATGAACACTGAAGCTTTCTTT. As protein: CASSGHREMNTEAFF. This chain connects TRBV5-6 to TRBJ1-1; D is unresolved. There are 15 residues in the CDR3. The V end was cut by 4 bases, the J end by 0 bases, with 13 bases between. The germline V gene encodes CDR1 SGHDT and CDR2 YYEEEE.

This sequence joins TRBV7-9 and TRBJ1-3; the match to TRBD1 covers 7 bases. Germline values: CDR1 SEHNR, CDR2 FQNEAQ (reference sequence). The CDR3 runs to 14 residues. V shed 6 bases and J 0 bases; nucleotides not matched to a gene: 2. The CDR3 region is CASRQGTSGNTIYF. The CDR3 DNA is TGTGCCAGCAGACAGGGGACCTCTGGAAACACCATATATTTT. Supplemented by reference TRBV7-9 and TRBJ1-3, the full variable domain reads DTGVSQNPRHKITKRGQNVTFRCDPISEHNRLYWYRQTLGQGPEFLTYFQNEAQLEKSRLLSDRFSAERPKGSFSTLEIQRTEQGDSAMYLCASRQGTSGNTIYFGEGSWLTVV.

The gene calls are TRBV6-1 and TRBJ2-5; no firm D call. Trimming stripped 0 bases from V and 5 bases from J, with 10 bases between. This CDR3 spans 14 amino acids. The germline V gene has CDR1 MNHNS and CDR2 SASEGT. The CDR3 bases are TGTGCCAGCAGTGAAGCCGGGTTTGGGGAGACCCAGTACTTC. As protein: CASSEAGFGETQYF.

The chain has TRBV7-9 and TRBJ1-2; D is ambiguous. In germline, CDR1 is SEHNR, CDR2 FQNEAQ (reference sequence). The CDR3 spans 18 residues. V shed 5 bases and J shed 6 bases, with 28 bases lying between them. CDR3 amino acids: CASSPPLARLGGIDGYTF. The CDR3 nucleotides read TGTGCCAGCAGCCCCCCCTTGGCTAGACTTGGAGGCATTGATGGCTACACCTTC.

CDR3 protein: CASSLSWGMGYGYTF. The CDR3 coding sequence is TGTGCCAGCAGTTTATCGTGGGGGATGGGCTATGGCTACACCTTC. The gene calls are TRBV27 and TRBJ1-2, with a possible D match to TRBD1 (5 bases). Germline lookup yields CDR1 MNHEY and CDR2 SMNVEV (reference sequence). V was pared by 0 bases and J by 4 bases, with 12 bases between. The CDR3 covers 15 residues.

V usage is TRBV25-1 and J usage is TRBJ1-1; D might be TRBD1 (5 bases). This CDR3 region has 17 residues. V shed 6 bases and J shed 0 bases, with 20 bases lying between them. Germline loops: CDR1 MGHDK, CDR2 SYGVNS. The CDR3 DNA is TGTGCCAGCAGCCGCCGGGCCCCACGGGGCATGAACACTGAAGCTTTCTTT. This translates into CASSRRAPRGMNTEAFF.

This chain connects TRBV4-3 to TRBJ2-7, with 7 bases fitting TRBD2. In germline, CDR1 is LGHNA, CDR2 YSLEER. The CDR3 has 14 residues. With V trimmed by 4 bases and J by 2 bases, 5 bases remained unmatched. The CDR3 loop is CASSPASGPYEQYF. The CDR3 nucleotides are TGCGCCAGCAGCCCGGCTAGCGGCCCCTACGAGCAGTACTTC.

J is TRBJ1-3 and V is TRBV14; D unresolved. V was cut by 1 base and J by 0 bases, with 4 bases left in between. The V gene's germline CDR1 is SGHDN and CDR2 FVKESK. The CDR3 length is 14 residues. This CDR3 is CASSQVNSGNTIYF. The CDR3, as DNA: TGTGCCAGCAGCCAAGTTAACTCTGGAAACACCATATATTTT. Full variable domain (missing parts from reference TRBV14 and TRBJ1-3): EAGVTQFPSHSVIEKGQTVTLRCDPISGHDNLYWYRRVMGKEIKFLLHFVKESKQDESGMPNNRFLAERTGGTYSTLKVQPAELEDSGVYFCASSQVNSGNTIYFGEGSWLTVV.

V and J are TRBV27 and TRBJ1-1; tentative D call: TRBD1 (5 bases). The germline V and J ends were trimmed by 6 bases and 1 base, with 15 bases remaining between them. CDR1 MNHEY and CDR2 SMNVEV come from the germline V gene (reference sequence). This CDR3 is built from 15 residues. For the CDR3, the DNA is TGTGCCAGCAGCCCGGTGGGGACGGGGAACACTGAAGCTTTCTTT. Its protein is CASSPVGTGNTEAFF.